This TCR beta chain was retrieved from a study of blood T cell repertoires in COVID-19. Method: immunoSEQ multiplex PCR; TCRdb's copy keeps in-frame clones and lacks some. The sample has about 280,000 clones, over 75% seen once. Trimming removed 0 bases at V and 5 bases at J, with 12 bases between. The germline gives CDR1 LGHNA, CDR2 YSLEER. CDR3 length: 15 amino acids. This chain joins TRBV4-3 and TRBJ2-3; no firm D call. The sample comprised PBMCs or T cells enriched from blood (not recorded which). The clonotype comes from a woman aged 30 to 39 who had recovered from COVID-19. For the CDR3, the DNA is TGCGCCAGCAGCCAAGAAACTATCCCTCTAGATACGCAGTATTTT. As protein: CASSQETIPLDTQYF.